This T cell receptor beta chain was documented in a study of T cell changes during pregnancy in multiple sclerosis. Sequencing used immunoSEQ multiplex PCR; TCRdb keeps in-frame clones, though not all of them. The table records about 83,000 clones, about 89% of them present only once. Sequencing used PBMCs, obtained in the first trimester of pregnancy. The origin of this receptor is a female donor in good health, serving as a control in a pregnancy study. Some clones in this sample may be carry-over from other donors' samples.

Written as DNA, the CDR3 is TGCGCCAGCAGCCAAGATGGGGGGGGGAATCAGCCCCAGCATTTT. Its translation: CASSQDGGGNQPQHF. The chain joins TRBV4-1 to TRBJ1-5, with D perhaps TRBD1 (5 bases). The germline V gene has CDR1 MGHRA and CDR2 YSYEKL. The CDR3 extends over 15 amino acids. V gave up 0 bases and J gave up 4 bases, with 10 bases separating them.